These T cell receptor beta chains were read from a single sample in a study of brain metastases from non-small cell lung cancer. Profiling relied on immunoSEQ multiplex PCR, and the TCRdb table lists in-frame clones only, not all of them. The sample has 1,300 or so clones; roughly 90% are singletons. The sequencing sample was made of primary lung tumor tissue. The receptor set was obtained from a donor aged 40 or older with non-small cell lung cancer. The CDR3 runs from the conserved cysteine through the conserved F or W. Fields, in order: J gene, D gene, clone size, V gene, CDR3 DNA, CDR3 protein. A D gene is named only where the DNA matches it firmly. The size entry is marked missing in some rows and otherwise reads once, few, many or a size class.

j_gene: TRBJ1-4; d_gene: NA; abundance: NA; v_gene: TRBV6-5; CDR3nt: TGTGCCAGCAGTTACTCGAGGGTCGAGGCGGAAAAACTGTTTTTT; CDR3aa: CASSYSRVEAEKLFF
j_gene: TRBJ1-5; d_gene: NA; abundance: NA; v_gene: TRBV5-4; CDR3nt: TGTGCCAGCAGCTCTACCCCGGATCGGCCCCAGCATTTT; CDR3aa: CASSSTPDRPQHF
j_gene: TRBJ2-6; d_gene: NA; abundance: NA; v_gene: TRBV7-2; CDR3nt: TGTGCCAGCAGCAAAACACCTTCCTCTGGGGCCAACGTCCTGACTTTC; CDR3aa: CASSKTPSSGANVLTF
j_gene: TRBJ2-7; d_gene: NA; abundance: NA; v_gene: TRBV6-1; CDR3nt: TGTGCCAGCAGTGAAGTTCACACGGCCTACGAGCAGTACTTC; CDR3aa: CASSEVHTAYEQYF
j_gene: TRBJ1-1; d_gene: NA; abundance: NA; v_gene: TRBV29-1; CDR3nt: TGCAGCATCCTAGGATGGGGGAACACTGAAGCTTTCTTT; CDR3aa: CSILGWGNTEAFF
j_gene: TRBJ2-1; d_gene: TRBD2; abundance: NA; v_gene: TRBV2; CDR3nt: TGTACCAGCGGTTCTAGTAGCGGGGGATCGAGCTCCTACAATGAGCAGTTCTTC; CDR3aa: CTSGSSSGGSSSYNEQFF
j_gene: TRBJ1-6; d_gene: TRBD1; abundance: NA; v_gene: TRBV6-1; CDR3nt: TGTGCCAGCAGTGAAGGCGGGACAGCAAGGAGGTCCTATAATTCACCCCTCCACTTT; CDR3aa: CASSEGGTARRSYNSPLHF
j_gene: TRBJ1-3; d_gene: NA; abundance: NA; v_gene: TRBV3-1/TRBV3-2; CDR3nt: TGTGCCAGCAGCCAAGGGGACGGCTCTGGAAACACCATATATTTT; CDR3aa: CASSQGDGSGNTIYF
j_gene: TRBJ2-7; d_gene: NA; abundance: NA; v_gene: TRBV25-1; CDR3nt: TGTGCCAGCAGTGACAGTTGGACCTACGAGCAGTACTTC; CDR3aa: CASSDSWTYEQYF
j_gene: TRBJ1-2; d_gene: TRBD1; abundance: NA; v_gene: TRBV2; CDR3nt: TGTGCCAGCAGTCGATACAGGGGTGGGAACTATGGCTACACCTTC; CDR3aa: CASSRYRGGNYGYTF
j_gene: TRBJ1-1; d_gene: NA; abundance: NA; v_gene: TRBV6-6; CDR3nt: TGTGCCAGCAGTTACCTCGACCAGACTGAAGCTTTCTTT; CDR3aa: CASSYLDQTEAFF
j_gene: TRBJ2-7; d_gene: NA; abundance: NA; v_gene: TRBV12-3/TRBV12-4; CDR3nt: TGTGCCAGCATGTCGACAGAGACCTACGAGCAGTACTTC; CDR3aa: CASMSTETYEQYF
j_gene: TRBJ1-6; d_gene: NA; abundance: NA; v_gene: TRBV19; CDR3nt: TGTGCCAGTAGTTTGGGACACCTTAATTCACCCCTCCACTTT; CDR3aa: CASSLGHLNSPLHF
j_gene: TRBJ2-7; d_gene: TRBD2; abundance: NA; v_gene: TRBV12-3/TRBV12-4; CDR3nt: TGTGCCAGCACCCGGGGGGGCCCCGATGAGCAGTACTTC; CDR3aa: CASTRGGPDEQYF
j_gene: TRBJ2-3; d_gene: TRBD2; abundance: NA; v_gene: TRBV18; CDR3nt: TGTGCCAGCTCACGATTTAGCGGGACCGGCACAGATACGCAGTATTTT; CDR3aa: CASSRFSGTGTDTQYF
j_gene: TRBJ1-1; d_gene: NA; abundance: NA; v_gene: TRBV2; CDR3nt: TGTGCCAGCAAAAGGGAGCTTAACACTGAAGCTTTCTTT; CDR3aa: CASKRELNTEAFF
j_gene: TRBJ2-3; d_gene: NA; abundance: NA; v_gene: TRBV6-1; CDR3nt: TGTGCCAGCAGTGAATCCCACGTCTTCACAGATACGCAGTATTTT; CDR3aa: CASSESHVFTDTQYF
j_gene: TRBJ2-1; d_gene: NA; abundance: NA; v_gene: TRBV12-3/TRBV12-4; CDR3nt: TGTGCCAGCAGTTTGGGTCCCAATGAGCAGTTCTTC; CDR3aa: CASSLGPNEQFF
j_gene: TRBJ2-3; d_gene: NA; abundance: NA; v_gene: TRBV10-1; CDR3nt: TGCGCCAGCAGTGCTCGGGGGTCTCGATCGCAGTATTTT; CDR3aa: CASSARGSRSQYF
j_gene: TRBJ1-1; d_gene: NA; abundance: NA; v_gene: TRBV12-3/TRBV12-4; CDR3nt: TGTGCCAGCACCCCGGGACCTGTGGCTGAAGCTTTCTTT; CDR3aa: CASTPGPVAEAFF
j_gene: TRBJ2-1; d_gene: NA; abundance: NA; v_gene: TRBV3-1/TRBV3-2; CDR3nt: TGTGCCAGCAGCCAAAGGCAGAGGAGGTCCTACAATGAGCAGTTCTTC; CDR3aa: CASSQRQRRSYNEQFF
j_gene: TRBJ2-7; d_gene: TRBD2; abundance: NA; v_gene: TRBV7-8; CDR3nt: TGTGCCAGCAGCTTAGGGAGCAGCGGGGGGCGCGAGCAGTACTTC; CDR3aa: CASSLGSSGGREQYF
j_gene: TRBJ2-7; d_gene: NA; abundance: few; v_gene: TRBV9; CDR3nt: TGTGCCAGCAGCCCCGACGGGACCCCTGATGAGGAGCAGTACTTC; CDR3aa: CASSPDGTPDEEQYF
j_gene: TRBJ2-1; d_gene: TRBD2; abundance: NA; v_gene: TRBV27; CDR3nt: TGTGCCAGCACCTCCAATCCCGGGACTAGTTTAAGTGAGCAGTTCTTC; CDR3aa: CASTSNPGTSLSEQFF
j_gene: TRBJ2-3; d_gene: NA; abundance: NA; v_gene: TRBV18; CDR3nt: TGTGTCAGCTCACCAAGCACAGATACGCAGTATTTT; CDR3aa: CVSSPSTDTQYF
j_gene: TRBJ1-2; d_gene: NA; abundance: NA; v_gene: TRBV4-2; CDR3nt: TGTGCCAGCACCCTTAAAGGGAGGGATACAGATGGCTACACCTTC; CDR3aa: CASTLKGRDTDGYTF
j_gene: TRBJ2-7; d_gene: TRBD1; abundance: NA; v_gene: TRBV12-5; CDR3nt: TGTGCTAGTGGTGCGTCACAGGGGGCTAACTACGAGCAGTACTTC; CDR3aa: CASGASQGANYEQYF
j_gene: TRBJ2-4; d_gene: NA; abundance: NA; v_gene: TRBV21-1; CDR3nt: TGTGCCAGCAGCAATAAGGGACAGAGGGTAGCCAAAAACATTCAGTACTTC; CDR3aa: CASSNKGQRVAKNIQYF
j_gene: TRBJ2-2; d_gene: NA; abundance: NA; v_gene: TRBV7-9; CDR3nt: TGTGCCAGCAGCTTAGTATCCCTTAACACCGGGGAGCTGTTTTTT; CDR3aa: CASSLVSLNTGELFF
j_gene: TRBJ1-1; d_gene: NA; abundance: once; v_gene: TRBV7-6; CDR3nt: TGTGCCAGCAGCTTCCTTCGACGGCTGAACACTGAAGCTTTCTTT; CDR3aa: CASSFLRRLNTEAFF
j_gene: TRBJ2-3; d_gene: NA; abundance: NA; v_gene: TRBV7-3; CDR3nt: TGTGCCAGCAGCTTATCACAGGGAGGTACGCAGTATTTT; CDR3aa: CASSLSQGGTQYF
j_gene: TRBJ1-3; d_gene: TRBD1; abundance: NA; v_gene: TRBV6-5; CDR3nt: TGTGCCAGCAGAGGACAGGTCCACGGAAACACCATATATTTT; CDR3aa: CASRGQVHGNTIYF
j_gene: TRBJ2-3; d_gene: NA; abundance: NA; v_gene: TRBV10-2; CDR3nt: TGCGCCAGTGGGGCTTACAGGGTCTTCACAGATACGCAGTATTTT; CDR3aa: CASGAYRVFTDTQYF
j_gene: TRBJ1-4; d_gene: NA; abundance: once; v_gene: TRBV28; CDR3nt: TGTGCCAGCAGTTCTGGGAGAGATGAAAAACTGTTTTTT; CDR3aa: CASSSGRDEKLFF
j_gene: TRBJ2-4; d_gene: NA; abundance: once; v_gene: TRBV14; CDR3nt: TGTGCCAGCAGCTTTACTACGGGGAGAGCCAAAAACATTCAGTACTTC; CDR3aa: CASSFTTGRAKNIQYF
j_gene: TRBJ1-6; d_gene: NA; abundance: NA; v_gene: TRBV5-1; CDR3nt: TGCGCCAGCAGCTTCCAGGGATATTATAATTCACCCCTCCACTTT; CDR3aa: CASSFQGYYNSPLHF
j_gene: TRBJ1-1; d_gene: NA; abundance: NA; v_gene: TRBV3-1/TRBV3-2; CDR3nt: TGTGTCAGCAGACCGGACTCCTTGAACACTGAAGCTTTCTTT; CDR3aa: CVSRPDSLNTEAFF
j_gene: TRBJ2-1; d_gene: TRBD1; abundance: NA; v_gene: TRBV7-9; CDR3nt: TGTGCCAGCAGCCAAGGACAGGGGGCGGACAATGAGCAGTTCTTC; CDR3aa: CASSQGQGADNEQFF
j_gene: TRBJ2-7; d_gene: TRBD2; abundance: NA; v_gene: TRBV9; CDR3nt: TGTGCCAGCAGCCCCGGGGGGGGGCTATTGGATTCCGAGCAGTACTTC; CDR3aa: CASSPGGGLLDSEQYF
j_gene: TRBJ2-7; d_gene: TRBD1; abundance: NA; v_gene: TRBV2; CDR3nt: TGTGCCAGCAGGCCGGGACAGGGTTCCAGGAGGTCCGACGAGCAGTACTTC; CDR3aa: CASRPGQGSRRSDEQYF
j_gene: TRBJ2-6; d_gene: NA; abundance: NA; v_gene: TRBV19; CDR3nt: TGTGCCAGTACGCCATATCCTGGGGCCAACGTCCTGACTTTC; CDR3aa: CASTPYPGANVLTF
j_gene: TRBJ2-3; d_gene: TRBD2; abundance: NA; v_gene: TRBV5-6; CDR3nt: TGTGCCAGCAGCTTCGGGGGGGCGGCAGATACGCAGTATTTT; CDR3aa: CASSFGGAADTQYF
j_gene: TRBJ1-2; d_gene: NA; abundance: NA; v_gene: TRBV2; CDR3nt: TGTGCCAGCCCCCATAGGGAGATCGAACGAATTAACTATGGCTACACCTTC; CDR3aa: CASPHREIERINYGYTF
j_gene: TRBJ1-1; d_gene: NA; abundance: NA; v_gene: TRBV5-1; CDR3nt: TGCGCCAGCAGCTTTCAGGTCGAGGAAGCTTTCTTT; CDR3aa: CASSFQVEEAFF
j_gene: TRBJ2-2; d_gene: NA; abundance: few; v_gene: TRBV21-1; CDR3nt: TGTGCCAGCAGGGCAATTGGCTTGACCGGGGAGCTGTTTTTT; CDR3aa: CASRAIGLTGELFF
j_gene: TRBJ2-1; d_gene: TRBD2; abundance: NA; v_gene: TRBV7-8; CDR3nt: TGTGCCAGCAGCTTAGGGGGAGGGGCCTCCTACAATGAGCAGTTCTTC; CDR3aa: CASSLGGGASYNEQFF
j_gene: TRBJ2-2; d_gene: NA; abundance: NA; v_gene: TRBV12-2; CDR3nt: TGTGCAAGTCGCTTAAGTCTAGTTCCAGGGAGGTTAACCGGGGAGCTGTTTTTT; CDR3aa: CASRLSLVPGRLTGELFF
j_gene: TRBJ2-3; d_gene: NA; abundance: NA; v_gene: TRBV5-1; CDR3nt: TGCGCCAACAGCTTAGGGGGTCGCACAGATACGCAGTATTTT; CDR3aa: CANSLGGRTDTQYF
j_gene: TRBJ1-5; d_gene: NA; abundance: NA; v_gene: TRBV19; CDR3nt: TGTGCCAGTAGCTTTAATAGCAATCAGCCCCAGCATTTT; CDR3aa: CASSFNSNQPQHF
j_gene: TRBJ2-2; d_gene: TRBD1; abundance: NA; v_gene: TRBV2; CDR3nt: TGTGCCAGCAGTGATGACAGGGTCGACACCGGGGAGCTGTTTTTT; CDR3aa: CASSDDRVDTGELFF
j_gene: TRBJ2-4; d_gene: TRBD2; abundance: NA; v_gene: TRBV6-2/TRBV6-3; CDR3nt: TGTGCCAGCAGTCGAGCGGGGGGGAAAAACATTCAGTACTTC; CDR3aa: CASSRAGGKNIQYF
j_gene: TRBJ2-7; d_gene: NA; abundance: few; v_gene: TRBV7-8; CDR3nt: TGTGCCAGCAGCTTGGTACCGGGACTGGTGTACTACGAGCAGTACTTC; CDR3aa: CASSLVPGLVYYEQYF
j_gene: TRBJ1-5; d_gene: NA; abundance: NA; v_gene: TRBV2; CDR3nt: TGTGCCAGCAGTGGGGAGGGGACTTTTAATCAGCCCCAGCATTTT; CDR3aa: CASSGEGTFNQPQHF
j_gene: TRBJ2-7; d_gene: TRBD2; abundance: NA; v_gene: TRBV9; CDR3nt: TGTGCCAGCAGCGCCAGCGGGGGGGCCGACTACGAGCAGTACTTC; CDR3aa: CASSASGGADYEQYF
j_gene: TRBJ1-2; d_gene: NA; abundance: once; v_gene: TRBV9; CDR3nt: TGTGCCAGCAGCCCTAAGGCAGGTTCCTATGGCTACACCTTC; CDR3aa: CASSPKAGSYGYTF
j_gene: TRBJ1-5; d_gene: NA; abundance: NA; v_gene: TRBV6-1; CDR3nt: TGTGCCAGCAGTGAAGGGGATCATCAGCCCCAGCATTTT; CDR3aa: CASSEGDHQPQHF